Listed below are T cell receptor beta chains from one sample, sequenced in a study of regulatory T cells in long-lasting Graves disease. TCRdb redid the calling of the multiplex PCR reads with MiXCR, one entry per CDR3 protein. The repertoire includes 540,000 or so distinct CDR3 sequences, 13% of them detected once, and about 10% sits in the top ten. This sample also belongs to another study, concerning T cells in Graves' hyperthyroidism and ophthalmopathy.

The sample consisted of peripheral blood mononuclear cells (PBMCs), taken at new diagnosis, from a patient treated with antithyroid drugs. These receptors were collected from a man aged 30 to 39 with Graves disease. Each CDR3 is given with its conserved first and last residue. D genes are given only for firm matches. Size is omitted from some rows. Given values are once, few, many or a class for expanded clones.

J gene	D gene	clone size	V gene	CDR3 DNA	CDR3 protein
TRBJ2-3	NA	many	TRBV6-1	TGTGCCAGCAGTGAGGAAGGGACCCGCCGGATAGATACGCAGTATTTT	CASSEEGTRRIDTQYF
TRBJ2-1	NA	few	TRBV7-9	TGTGCCAGCAGCTTATCTGCCTCCCATGAGCAGTTCTTC	CASSLSASHEQFF
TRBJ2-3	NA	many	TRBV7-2	TGTGCCAGCAGCTTATTTATGAGGTCATTGCGGAGCCTCACAGATACGCAGTATTTT	CASSLFMRSLRSLTDTQYF
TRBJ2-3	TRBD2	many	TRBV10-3	TGTGCCATCAGTGCGAGTGATTGGACTAGCGGGAGACAAGTGGGCACAGATACGCAGTATTTT	CAISASDWTSGRQVGTDTQYF
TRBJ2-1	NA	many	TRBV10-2	TGCGCCAGCAGTGAGTCGGACATGATGGAGTTCTTC	CASSESDMMEFF
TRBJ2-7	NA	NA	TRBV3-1	TGTGCCAGCAGCCGCCCCCTTAACTCCTACGAGCAGTACTTC	CASSRPLNSYEQYF
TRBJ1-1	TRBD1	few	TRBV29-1	TGCAGCGTGAGAGGGACAGGGGGCGAGTCTGAAGCTTTCTTT	CSVRGTGGESEAFF
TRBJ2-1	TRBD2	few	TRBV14	TGTGCCAGCAGCCAAATCCGACTAGCCGGTGAGCAGTTCTTC	CASSQIRLAGEQFF
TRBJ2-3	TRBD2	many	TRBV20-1	TGCAGTGCTACTAGCGGGAGCAGCACAGATACGCAGTATTTT	CSATSGSSTDTQYF
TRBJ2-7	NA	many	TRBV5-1	TGCGCCAGCACCTCTTCCCAGGTGACCTTGGACGAGCAGTACTTC	CASTSSQVTLDEQYF
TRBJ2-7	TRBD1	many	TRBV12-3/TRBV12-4	TGTGCCAGCGGCCCCGGGACAGGGGCCTACGAGCAGTACTTC	CASGPGTGAYEQYF
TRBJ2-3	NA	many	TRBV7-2	TGTGCCAGCAGCTTTCCCGGGAGTGATACGCAGTATTTT	CASSFPGSDTQYF
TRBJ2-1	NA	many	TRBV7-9	TGTGCCAGCAGCTCCAGCTTGAGGGACAATGAGCAGTTCTTC	CASSSSLRDNEQFF
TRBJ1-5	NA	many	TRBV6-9	TGTGCCAGCAGTTCCCCCGGGGGCCCAAAGGAGCCCCAGCATTTT	CASSSPGGPKEPQHF
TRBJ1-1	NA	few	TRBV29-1	TGCAGCGTGGGAACAGGGACGGACGGAGCTTTCTTT	CSVGTGTDGAFF
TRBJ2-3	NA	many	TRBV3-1	TGTGCCAGCAGCCAAGTTAGGGTAGATACGCAGTATTTT	CASSQVRVDTQYF
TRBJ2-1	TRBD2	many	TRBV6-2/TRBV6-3	TGTGCCAGCAGTTACCCGACTAGCGGGCTAGACAATGAGCAGTTCTTC	CASSYPTSGLDNEQFF
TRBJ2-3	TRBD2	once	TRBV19	TGTGCCAGTAGAAACAATAGCGGGAGGCGCACAGATACGCAGTATTTT	CASRNNSGRRTDTQYF
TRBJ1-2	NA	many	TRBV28	TGTGCCAGCTCAGGTCCGGGCACAGGAACCTATGGCTACACCTTC	CASSGPGTGTYGYTF
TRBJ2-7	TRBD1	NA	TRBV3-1	TGTGCCAGCAGCCAAGTGGGGACAGGGGAAGAAGTCTACGAGCAGTACTTC	CASSQVGTGEEVYEQYF
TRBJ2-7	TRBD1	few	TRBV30	TGTGCCTGGAGTGTACAGGGGGTTGGTGAGCAGTACTTC	CAWSVQGVGEQYF
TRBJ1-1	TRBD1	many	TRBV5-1	TGCGCCAGCAGCTTTAGGACAGGGCCCGGCGAGGACACTGAAGCTTTCTTT	CASSFRTGPGEDTEAFF
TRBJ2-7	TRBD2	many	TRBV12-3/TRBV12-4	TGTGCCAGCAGCCTCGGACTAGCAGCCTACGAGCAGTACTTC	CASSLGLAAYEQYF
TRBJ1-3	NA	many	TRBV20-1	TGCAGTGCCCCTCTGTCGGTCTCTGGAAACACCATATATTTT	CSAPLSVSGNTIYF
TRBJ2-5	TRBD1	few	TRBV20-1	TGCAGTGCTAGAGCGGACAGGTTCGAGACCCAGTACTTC	CSARADRFETQYF
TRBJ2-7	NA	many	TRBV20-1	TGCAGTGCTCCCAGGACTACTACCTACGAGCAGTACTTC	CSAPRTTTYEQYF
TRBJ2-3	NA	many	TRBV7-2	TGTGCCAGCAGCTTAGCAGGGACGACCACAGATACGCAGTATTTT	CASSLAGTTTDTQYF
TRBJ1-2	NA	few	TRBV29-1	TGCAGCGTTTCTTTAACTATCGGGGGGAGGAGTGGCTACACCTTC	CSVSLTIGGRSGYTF
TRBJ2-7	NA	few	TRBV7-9	TGTGCCAGCAGCTTAGGGGTAAACTCCTACGAGCAGTACTTC	CASSLGVNSYEQYF
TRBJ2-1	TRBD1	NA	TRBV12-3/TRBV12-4	TGTGCCAGCAGTTTGGTCGACAGGGGGCCCTACAATGAGCAGTTCTTC	CASSLVDRGPYNEQFF
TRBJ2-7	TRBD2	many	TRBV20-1	TGCAGTGCTAGAGACCCGGGAGGGCCCAACGAGCAGTACTTC	CSARDPGGPNEQYF
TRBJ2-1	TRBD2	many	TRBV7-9	TGTGCCAGCAGCCCAGAAATGGGCGGGAGGCGCAATGAGCAGTTCTTC	CASSPEMGGRRNEQFF
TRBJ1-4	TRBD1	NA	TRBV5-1	TGCGCCAGCAGCTCAGGGACAGTGAGGGATGAAAAACTGTTTTTT	CASSSGTVRDEKLFF
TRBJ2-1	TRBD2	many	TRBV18	TGTGCCAGCTCACCACCGAGGGGAGGGACCTACAATGAGCAGTTCTTC	CASSPPRGGTYNEQFF
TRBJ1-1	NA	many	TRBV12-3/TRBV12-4	TGTGCCAGCAGTTTAGAGAGACAGAGCACTGAAGCTTTCTTT	CASSLERQSTEAFF
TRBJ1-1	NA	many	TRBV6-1	TGTGCCACCCGGACAGCCCAGAACACTGAAGCTTTCTTT	CATRTAQNTEAFF
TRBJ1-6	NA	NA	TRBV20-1	TGCAGTGCTAGTAAGGGACGCTATAATTCACCCCTCCACTTT	CSASKGRYNSPLHF
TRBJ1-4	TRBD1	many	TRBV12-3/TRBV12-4	TGTGCCAGCAGCGACGGGGACAGGGGGGAAAAACTGTTTTTT	CASSDGDRGEKLFF
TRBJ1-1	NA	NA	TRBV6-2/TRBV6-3	TGTGCCAGCAGTTACGGGGGACGGGCTGAAGCTTTCTTT	CASSYGGRAEAFF
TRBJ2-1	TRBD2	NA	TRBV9	TGTGCCAGCAGCGGAGGGATTAGCGGGAGGGCGGATGAGCAGTTCTTC	CASSGGISGRADEQFF
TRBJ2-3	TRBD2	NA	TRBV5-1	TGCGCCAGCAGCCCGACTAGCGGGAGCGATGGAGATACGCAGTATTTT	CASSPTSGSDGDTQYF
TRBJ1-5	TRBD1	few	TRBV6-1	TGTGCCAGCAGCCCGGGACAGGGCGTAGTTTCGCCCCAGCATTTT	CASSPGQGVVSPQHF
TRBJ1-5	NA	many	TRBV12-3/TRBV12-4	TGTGCCAGCACCCTAAGGGGTATGCAGCCCCAGCATTTT	CASTLRGMQPQHF
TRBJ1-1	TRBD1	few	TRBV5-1	TGCGCCAGCAGCTGGACTCAGGGGGGCTCCCACATCATGAACACTGAAGCTTTCTTT	CASSWTQGGSHIMNTEAFF
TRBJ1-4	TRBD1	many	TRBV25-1	TGTGCCAGCAGTGAACCAGGGGGCTTCTTTGAAAAACTGTTTTTT	CASSEPGGFFEKLFF
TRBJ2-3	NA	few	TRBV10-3	TGTGCCACCCTCGGAGCGAGAGTGGGTCCAGATACGCAGTATTTT	CATLGARVGPDTQYF